The next 9 T cell receptor beta chains were all read from a single sample in a study of blood T cell repertoires in COVID-19. Sequenced by immunoSEQ multiplex PCR; TCRdb stores in-frame clones only, minus some. This sample has 150,000 to 200,000 clones, with around nine tenths found just once. Source material: peripheral blood. The receptors shown here come from a man between 65 and 79 years old with acute or convalescent COVID-19.

This clone came up once. The chain is built from TRBV11-2 and TRBJ2-5; D remains unclear. Germline V gene sequence: CDR1 SGHAT, CDR2 FQNNGV. Trimming removed 1 base at V and 9 bases at J, with 6 bases between. CDR3 length: 11 residues. The CDR3 spells CASSLGGAQYF. The CDR3 bases are TGTGCCAGCAGCTTAGGAGGTGCCCAGTACTTC.

This sequence joins TRBV19 and TRBJ2-7; TRBD1 matches at 9 bases. Germline values: CDR1 LNHDA, CDR2 SQIVND (reference sequence). This CDR3 contains 16 residues. Trimming at V came to 3 bases and at J to 3 bases, leaving 9 bases not matched to a gene. The CDR3 region is CASSISGTGSNYEQYF. The DNA for the CDR3 is TGTGCCAGTAGTATTTCCGGGACAGGGAGTAACTACGAGCAGTACTTC.

The chain couples TRBV27 to TRBJ2-7; TRBD2 matches 10 bases. CDR1 is MNHEY and CDR2 is SMNVEV in the germline V gene (reference sequence). The CDR3 spans 16 residues. V lost 7 bases and J lost 5; bases outside the gene matches: 14. In DNA, the CDR3 is TGTGCCAGCACCTCGACTAGCGGGCTAATGCAGGACGAGCAGTACTTC. Its translation is CASTSTSGLMQDEQYF.

This clone was observed a single time. CDR3 nucleotides: TGCGCCAGCGGACAGGTACCTAGCTCCTACGAGCAGTACTTC. Translation gives CASGQVPSSYEQYF. The J gene is TRBJ2-7, the V gene TRBV5-1; TRBD1 matches 7 bases. Germline-derived CDR1 and CDR2 are SGHRS and YFSETQ. This CDR3 spans 14 amino acids. The J segment lost 0 bases and the V segment lost 7 bases, leaving 7 bases of the junction unmatched.

The chain links TRBV5-6 to TRBJ2-7; no firm D call. CDR3 size: 13 residues. The germline CDR1 and CDR2 sequences are SGHDT and YYEEEE. Trimming pared 4 bases from V and 2 bases from J, leaving 10 bases between. In nucleotides, the CDR3 is TGTGCCAGCAGCCCGGGTGGCCCCTACGAGCAGTACTTC. Protein sequence: CASSPGGPYEQYF.

The chain uses TRBV18 and TRBJ1-5, with 7 bases that match TRBD1. CDR1 KGHSH and CDR2 LQKENI come from the germline V gene. The length of the CDR3 is 14 residues. Trimming at V came to 3 bases and at J to 4 bases, leaving 3 bases not matched to a gene. DNA for the CDR3: TGTGCCAGCTCACCTTCGACAGGGAATCAGCCCCAGCATTTT. As protein: CASSPSTGNQPQHF.

The gene calls are TRBV11-3 and TRBJ2-1; possibly TRBD2 for D (6 bases). The CDR3 is 17 amino acids. V shed 1 base and J shed 1 base, with 14 bases lying between them. Germline lookup yields CDR1 SGHNT and CDR2 YENEEA. DNA for the CDR3: TGTGCCAGCAGCTTAGGCTCCGGGAGTAGGTCCTACAATGAGCAGTTCTTC. Protein sequence: CASSLGSGSRSYNEQFF.

The chain combines TRBV3-1 (or the pseudogene TRBV3-2) with TRBJ1-6; 8 bases are a match to TRBD1. V was clipped by 5 bases and J by 7 bases; unmatched bases: 7. Germline V gene sequence: CDR1 LGHDT, CDR2 YNNKEL (reference sequence). CDR3 size: 15 residues. The CDR3 DNA follows: TGTGCCAGCAGCAGTCGACAGGGGCGGAATTCACCCCTCCACTTT. This codes for CASSSRQGRNSPLHF.

This clone was seen a single time. The chain uses TRBV6-5 and TRBJ1-4; 7 bases match TRBD1. Germline CDR1 and CDR2: MNHEY and SVGAGI. The CDR3 consists of 15 residues. Unmatched junction bases numbered 0, after V lost 2 bases and J lost 0 bases. CDR3 sequence (DNA): TGTGCCAGCAGTTACAGGGGGCCAACTAATGAAAAACTGTTTTTT. Protein: CASSYRGPTNEKLFF.